Below are 8 T cell receptor beta chains sequenced from a single sample in a study of graft-versus-host responses after intestinal transplantation. Measured with immunoSEQ multiplex PCR; TCRdb has only the in-frame clones, and not every one. The data hold 25,000 to 35,000 clones, with nearly 90% observed a single time. The input for sequencing was PBMCs, taken 450 to 460 days after intestinal transplantation. The receptors shown here come from a human patient who received an intestinal transplant, so some T cells may come from the graft donor.

V usage is TRBV6-5 and J usage is TRBJ2-2; D gene unclear. CDR1 is MNHEY and CDR2 is SVGAGI in the germline V gene. Trimming shortened V by 5 bases and J by 3 bases, and 13 bases separated the two germline ends. This CDR3 contains 15 residues. The DNA of the CDR3 is TGTGCCAGCAGTAGTCATAGTAAATACACCGGGGAGCTGTTTTTT. Translated, it gives CASSSHSKYTGELFF.

This clone was observed once. The V call is TRBV11-2, the J call TRBJ1-4; D is undetermined. The V end was cut by 0 bases, the J end by 3 bases, with 14 bases between. Germline V CDR1 and CDR2: SGHAT, FQNNGV. The CDR3 runs to 17 residues. The CDR3 loop is CASSLDGRAASNEKLFF. The CDR3, as DNA: TGTGCCAGCAGCTTAGATGGGCGGGCGGCCTCTAATGAAAAACTGTTTTTT.

The table lists this clone with a few counts. J is TRBJ2-3 and V is TRBV6-4, with D possibly called TRBD1 or TRBD2 (5 bases each). The CDR3 runs to 14 residues. V dropped 0 bases and J dropped 1 base, with 5 bases sitting between them. From germline, CDR1 is MRHNA and CDR2 SNTAGT. The CDR3 nucleotides read TGTGCCAGCAGTGACTCGGGGGGCACAGATACGCAGTATTTT. Protein: CASSDSGGTDTQYF.

This clone appeared a few times. The chain recombines TRBV6-6 with TRBJ1-3, with D unclear. Trimming cost V 3 bases and J 1 base, with 7 bases left between them. This CDR3 has 14 residues. CDR1 MNHNY and CDR2 SVGAGI come from the germline V gene (reference sequence). CDR3 nucleotides: TGTGCCAGCAGTTATGCATCTTCTGGAAACACCATATATTTT. The encoded protein is CASSYASSGNTIYF.

This clone is classed as medium-sized. This chain joins TRBV5-1 and TRBJ2-7, with D tentatively TRBD2 (6 bases). In germline, CDR1 is SGHRS, CDR2 YFSETQ. V was cut by 0 bases and J by 2 bases, with 15 bases left in between. There are 16 residues in the CDR3. The CDR3 reads CASSLALDGEAYEQYF. The CDR3 nucleotides read TGCGCCAGCAGCTTGGCATTAGACGGGGAGGCCTACGAGCAGTACTTC.

This sequence joins TRBV6-5 and TRBJ1-4; D remains unclear. The CDR3 loop spans 15 amino acids. Germline CDR1 reads MNHEY; CDR2 reads SVGAGI. Trimming stripped 7 bases from V and 0 bases from J, with 12 bases between. CDR3 bases: TGTGCCAGCAACCAGGCCCCTGCAACTAATGAAAAACTGTTTTTT. Translating it yields CASNQAPATNEKLFF.

The chain carries TRBV2 and TRBJ2-4; D remains ambiguous. The CDR3 spans 12 residues. V shed 7 bases and J shed 4 bases, with 8 bases lying between them. CDR1 and CDR2 (germline): SNHLY, FYNNEI. CDR3 region: CASTGPKNIQYF. The CDR3 nucleotides read TGTGCCAGCACCGGGCCTAAAAACATTCAGTACTTC.

The CDR3 sequence is CASSLALDGLSYEQYF. The CDR3 coding sequence is TGCGCCAGCAGCTTGGCCTTGGACGGACTTTCCTACGAGCAGTACTTC. The chain couples TRBV5-1 to TRBJ2-7; maybe TRBD2 (5 bases). Trimming stripped 0 bases from V and 1 base from J, with 14 bases between. The CDR3 spans 16 residues. The germline CDR1 and CDR2 sequences are SGHRS and YFSETQ.